This is a list of T cell receptor beta chains from one sample in a study of T cells in Graves' hyperthyroidism and ophthalmopathy. TCRdb recomputed calls from the multiplex PCR reads with MiXCR, one row per CDR3 protein. The sample lists 610,000 or so distinct CDR3 sequences, around 46% occurring once. Input material: peripheral blood or thyroid tissue (not recorded which). The receptors were gathered from a woman aged 18-29 years with Graves' hyperthyroidism. Each CDR3 is given with its conserved first and last residue. A D gene is named only where the DNA matches it firmly. Part of the rows lack a size; the others show once, few, many or a class for expanded clones.

CRERGRTGTEKLFF | TGCAGGGAGCGGGGCCGGACAGGGACGGAAAAACTGTTTTTT | TRBJ1-4 | TRBV20-1 | - | TRBD1
CSVRRAGGTGELFF | TGCAGCGTCAGACGGGCAGGGGGCACCGGGGAGCTGTTTTTT | TRBJ2-2 | TRBV29-1 | many | TRBD1
CATSSRGLAANYEQYF | TGTGCCACCAGCTCTAGAGGGCTAGCGGCCAACTACGAGCAGTACTTC | TRBJ2-7 | TRBV15 | many | TRBD2
CASSQEGGDGYTF | TGTGCCAGCAGCCAAGAGGGGGGAGATGGCTACACCTTC | TRBJ1-2 | TRBV4-2 | many | -
CASSQGQGGLGSYEQYF | TGTGCCAGCAGCCAAGGGCAGGGGGGCCTTGGGTCCTACGAGCAGTACTTC | TRBJ2-7 | TRBV24-1 | - | -
CSATANGRSNEKLFF | TGCAGTGCAACGGCGAACGGGAGATCAAATGAAAAACTGTTTTTT | TRBJ1-4 | TRBV20-1 | - | -
CASSLGGSNEAFF | TGTGCCAGCAGCTTGGGGGGAAGTAATGAAGCTTTCTTT | TRBJ1-1 | TRBV7-9 | many | -
CAPRTGGYEQYF | TGTGCCCCTAGGACAGGAGGGTACGAGCAGTACTTC | TRBJ2-7 | TRBV3-1 | many | -
CASSSLAGGYEQYF | TGTGCCAGCAGCTCACTAGCGGGAGGGTACGAGCAGTACTTC | TRBJ2-7 | TRBV7-9 | - | TRBD2
CASSRGLAGVDEQFF | TGTGCCAGCAGCCGCGGACTAGCGGGAGTTGATGAGCAGTTCTTC | TRBJ2-1 | TRBV7-3 | - | TRBD2
CASSLGGAIFEQYF | TGTGCCAGCAGTTTAGGAGGGGCCATCTTCGAGCAGTACTTC | TRBJ2-7 | TRBV6-5 | - | -
CASSPRAPRTSGRPYYEQYF | TGTGCCAGCAGTCCTAGGGCACCGAGGACTAGCGGGAGGCCCTACTACGAGCAGTACTTC | TRBJ2-7 | TRBV7-9 | - | TRBD2
CSALPQSYEQYF | TGCAGTGCCTTACCCCAGTCCTACGAGCAGTACTTC | TRBJ2-7 | TRBV20-1 | many | -
CATSETGLAEYEQYF | TGTGCCACCAGTGAGACAGGACTAGCGGAATACGAGCAGTACTTC | TRBJ2-7 | TRBV24-1 | once | TRBD2
CAIRPGTGELFF | TGTGCCATCCGACCTGGGACCGGGGAGCTGTTTTTT | TRBJ2-2 | TRBV10-3 | many | -
CSVEGRETGEKLFF | TGCAGCGTTGAGGGGAGGGAGACGGGTGAAAAACTGTTTTTT | TRBJ1-4 | TRBV29-1 | - | -
CASRLAGANTGELFF | TGTGCCAGCAGGCTAGCGGGAGCGAACACCGGGGAGCTGTTTTTT | TRBJ2-2 | TRBV7-2 | many | TRBD2
CSVPDRGGETQHF | TGCAGCGTTCCGGACAGGGGGGGAGAGACCCAGCATTTT | TRBJ1-5 | TRBV29-1 | once | TRBD1
CSARSPQGGPGNTIYF | TGCAGTGCTAGATCCCCCCAGGGGGGACCTGGAAACACCATATATTTT | TRBJ1-3 | TRBV20-1 | many | TRBD1
CASSYLAKW | TGTGCCAGCAGTTACCTCGCAAAATGG | TRBJ1-4 | TRBV2 | - | -
CASQLGTGSGAGEKLFF | TGTGCCTCCCAGTTGGGGACAGGGTCCGGTGCCGGTGAAAAACTGTTTTTT | TRBJ1-4 | TRBV7-9 | many | TRBD1
CSASWGVGANVLTF | TGCAGTGCTAGTTGGGGGGTCGGGGCCAACGTCCTGACTTTC | TRBJ2-6 | TRBV20-1 | - | -
CASSAPPTGQGAETQYF | TGTGCCAGCAGCGCACCACCGACCGGACAGGGGGCAGAGACCCAGTACTTC | TRBJ2-5 | TRBV9 | many | TRBD1
CASRRGQGGQETQYF | TGTGCCAGCAGGCGGGGACAGGGGGGACAAGAGACCCAGTACTTC | TRBJ2-5 | TRBV7-9 | many | TRBD1
CSARATGDRGVAFF | TGCAGTGCTAGAGCAACGGGGGACAGGGGTGTAGCTTTCTTT | TRBJ1-1 | TRBV20-1 | many | TRBD1
CASSLAPGLRPYEQYF | TGCGCCAGCAGCTTGGCCCCGGGACTCCGGCCCTACGAGCAGTACTTC | TRBJ2-7 | TRBV5-1 | many | -